The clone carrying this T cell receptor (beta chain) occurred many times. The target antigen is unknown. Synthesis of cDNA used 5'RACE (with 10-nucleotide random UMIs). A single record per CDR3 protein comes from TCRdb applying MiXCR to the 5' RACE reads. The data contain some 83,000 distinct CDR3 sequences, 2% to 3% of them singletons. The unsorted libraries originated from 2 million PBMCs that had been stored at -80 C. Germline V gene sequence: CDR1 SEHNR, CDR2 FQNEAQ (reference sequence). The length of the CDR3 is 14 residues. Trimming removed 1 base at V and 3 bases at J, with 10 bases between. The data derive from a study of neurological immune-mediated disorders. The study, taken as a whole, reports: Whereas HTLV-1-associated myelopathy showed the most TCR clonal expansion, multiple sclerosis showed the least, with levels below those of healthy controls. Among 34 multiple sclerosis patients, phylogenetic grouping put the repertoires of 18 into a single related-CDR3 cluster, a possible signature.

The sequenced material came from PBMCs. This TCR was recovered from a woman in her 30s with multiple sclerosis. This chain joins TRBV7-9 and TRBJ2-7; D gene unclear. CDR3 bases: TGTGCCAGCAGCTTAGGACTGGCCGTCTACGAGCAGTACTTC. It translates to CASSLGLAVYEQYF.